Below, one T cell receptor (beta chain) is given with its context. Its specificity is unknown. This specimen belongs to a study of T cells and copy number aberrations in small-cell lung cancer. Data came from immunoSEQ multiplex PCR; TCRdb stores just in-frame clones and leaves some out. The sample holds about 7,500 clones, about four fifths seen once. Looked up from germline, CDR1 is SGHRS and CDR2 is YFSETQ. The CDR3 spans 14 residues. V gave up 0 bases and J gave up 6 bases, with 12 bases separating them. Notes on the study in general: Tumors showed lower T-cell density, richness and clonality than adjacent lung, though density did not differ significantly. All specimens were formalin-fixed paraffin-embedded tissue, prone to sequencing artifacts.

All donors had upfront surgery, without preoperative chemotherapy or radiotherapy, and never received immunotherapy. The specimen was normal tissue next to the tumor. This TCR came from a woman aged 50 to 60 with small cell lung cancer. The V gene is TRBV5-1, the J gene TRBJ1-2; no firm D call. The CDR3 coding sequence is TGCGCCAGCAGCTTGGTGACACTTTGGGATGGCTACACCTTC. It translates to CASSLVTLWDGYTF.